This entry is about one T cell receptor (beta chain). Its antigen is not known. PCR employed 60 Vbeta and 13 Jbeta primers. Sequencing used immunoSEQ multiplex PCR; TCRdb keeps in-frame clones, though not all of them. The repertoire holds 150,000 to 200,000 clones, with more than 75% as singletons. Healthy donors of bone marrow made up the group. These data come from a study of cytomegalovirus exposure and HLA in healthy donors. Study details: Genotyping showed around 81% of roughly 390 donors falling in the Caucasian-associated ancestry cluster. Points from the study as a whole: Relative to the approximately 630-donor mean, N-insertions were reportedly fewer in an Asian-associated ancestry cluster in a later analysis.

J was trimmed by 2 bases and V by 5 bases; bases with no gene match: 3. Germline CDR1 is SGHRS and CDR2 is YFSETQ. This CDR3 contains 14 residues. Material for sequencing was PBMCs. The chain is built from TRBV5-1 and TRBJ2-2; 7 nucleotides line up with TRBD1. This TCR came from a woman aged 18-35 years in good health and CMV-seronegative. The CDR3 bases are TGCGCCAGCAGTCGACAGGGAAACACCGGGGAGCTGTTTTTT. Encoded protein: CASSRQGNTGELFF.